Listed below are T cell receptor beta chains from one sample, sequenced in a study of PD-1 blockade in classical Hodgkin lymphoma. The table came from immunoSEQ multiplex PCR; TCRdb's copy has only in-frame clones and leaves some out. This table has around 13,000 clones, 65% to 85% appearing once. Source: peripheral blood mononuclear cells (PBMCs), taken before the fourth cycle of nivolumab. These receptors were collected from a human donor with classical Hodgkin lymphoma. Both conserved end residues are part of each CDR3. Fields, in order: J gene, D gene, V gene, clone size, CDR3 DNA, CDR3 protein. D genes are given only for firm matches. Size is omitted from some rows. Given values are once, few, many or a class for expanded clones.

TRBJ2-3	-	TRBV10-2	-	TGCGCCAGCGCTTGGGGGCGGGGCACAGATACGCAGTATTTT	CASAWGRGTDTQYF
TRBJ2-1	TRBD1	TRBV4-1	-	TGCGCCAGCAGGGGGACAGGGTTTTTCAATGAGCAGTTCTTC	CASRGTGFFNEQFF
TRBJ2-5	TRBD2	TRBV19	-	TGTGCCAGTAGTCTCGGACTAGCCGGGAGTACCCAGTACTTC	CASSLGLAGSTQYF
TRBJ2-1	TRBD2	TRBV5-4	-	TGTGCCAGCAGCTTGGGGCTAGCGGGGGACAATGAGCAGTTCTTC	CASSLGLAGDNEQFF
TRBJ1-6	-	TRBV5-1	-	TGCGCCAGCAGCTTAGGACACGGAAATTCACCCCTCCACTTT	CASSLGHGNSPLHF
TRBJ2-5	-	TRBV30	-	TGTGCCTGGAGAGTGGAACAGTTACAAGAGACCCAGTACTTC	CAWRVEQLQETQYF
TRBJ1-2	-	TRBV29-1	-	TGCAGCGCCTTTCCCCTCCAGGGTTATGGCTACACCTTC	CSAFPLQGYGYTF
TRBJ2-1	-	TRBV25-1	-	TGTGCCAGCACCCCGGGATCTGGTGAGCAGTTCTTC	CASTPGSGEQFF
TRBJ2-2	-	TRBV5-4	-	TGTGCCAGCAGCTTGGCCTTAGGGGACCCCGGGGAGCTGTTTTTT	CASSLALGDPGELFF
TRBJ1-3	TRBD1	TRBV6-5	-	TGTGCCAGCAGATCCGGACAGGGAGGCGGAAACACCATATATTTT	CASRSGQGGGNTIYF
TRBJ1-1	-	TRBV15	-	TGTGCCACCAGCAGAGATGGGGGGGTTGCTGAAGCTTTCTTT	CATSRDGGVAEAFF
TRBJ2-6	-	TRBV6-1	-	TGTGCCAGCAGTGAATCGAAGGGCGGTGGGGCCAACGTCCTGACTTTC	CASSESKGGGANVLTF
TRBJ2-7	TRBD1	TRBV7-2	-	TGTGCCAGCAGCACGACAGGGGGCTACGAGCAGTACTTC	CASSTTGGYEQYF
TRBJ2-2	-	TRBV19	-	TGTGCCAGTCTAAAGAATCGGGCCACCGGGGAGCTGTTTTTT	CASLKNRATGELFF
TRBJ1-5	TRBD1	TRBV19	-	TGTGCCAGTAGACCCGGGACAGGAGGCAATCAGCCCCAGCATTTT	CASRPGTGGNQPQHF
TRBJ1-1	-	TRBV4-3	-	TGCGCCAGCAGCCAAGAATCTACGGCCTCTGAAGCTTTCTTT	CASSQESTASEAFF
TRBJ2-7	-	TRBV5-1	-	TGCGCCAGCAGCTTGGGAACGGTCCGCTCCTACGAGCAGTACTTC	CASSLGTVRSYEQYF
TRBJ2-5	-	TRBV7-2	-	TGTGCCAGCAGCTTAATCGGCCAAGAGACCCAGTACTTC	CASSLIGQETQYF
TRBJ2-7	TRBD1	TRBV7-9	-	TGTGCCAGCAGCTATCCGACAGGGTTTCACGAGCAGTACTTC	CASSYPTGFHEQYF
TRBJ2-5	-	TRBV14	-	TGTGCCAGCAGCCAAGAGCGGCAGACCCAGTACTTC	CASSQERQTQYF
TRBJ1-1	-	TRBV28	-	TGTGCCAGCAGTTTTCAGACAATCGGAAAGAACACTGAAGCTTTCTTT	CASSFQTIGKNTEAFF
TRBJ2-1	TRBD1	TRBV28	-	TGTGCCAGCACCCCAGGGACAGGGGCTTTGGATGAGCAGTTCTTC	CASTPGTGALDEQFF
TRBJ2-4	-	TRBV7-9	large	TGTGCCAGCAGCTTAGTCCAGTCCACGGGCATTCAGTACTTC	CASSLVQSTGIQYF
TRBJ2-3	-	TRBV25-1	-	TGTGCCAGCAGTCCCCAGGGGGGGGCAGGAGATACGCAGTATTTT	CASSPQGGAGDTQYF
TRBJ2-1	-	TRBV4-3	once	TGCGCCAGCAGCCAAGACGGAAATCGGATCAATGAGCAGTTCTTC	CASSQDGNRINEQFF
TRBJ1-1	TRBD1	TRBV7-6	-	TGTGCCAGCAGCTTAGGACAGGGGGGAGAAACTGAAGCTTTCTTT	CASSLGQGGETEAFF
TRBJ1-3	-	TRBV7-2	-	TGTGCCAGCAGCCTGGTGGGGGGCAGCTCTGGAAACACCATATATTTT	CASSLVGGSSGNTIYF
TRBJ2-5	-	TRBV9	-	TGTGCCAGCAGCGGAGAGAGGGGACTTGGGACCCAGTACTTC	CASSGERGLGTQYF
TRBJ2-3	-	TRBV4-3	few	TGCGCCAGCAGCCTGGAGGCTTTAAGCACAGATACGCAGTATTTT	CASSLEALSTDTQYF
TRBJ1-5	-	TRBV30	-	TGTGCCTGGAGTGCCGACCACCCGAGGGGTCAGCCCCAGCATTTT	CAWSADHPRGQPQHF
TRBJ2-7	-	TRBV5-1	-	TGCGCCAGCAGCCCAGGACGGAGCTACGAGCAGTACTTC	CASSPGRSYEQYF
TRBJ2-1	-	TRBV10-3	-	TGTGCCATCAGTGAGTCGATCCAGGGCAACAATGAGCAGTTCTTC	CAISESIQGNNEQFF
TRBJ2-7	-	TRBV9	-	TGTGCCAGCAGCGTGGACAGCTTCGGGCGGGAGCAGTACTTC	CASSVDSFGREQYF
TRBJ2-7	-	TRBV7-2	-	TGTGCCAGCAGCTTAGCTTCGGGTTTTACCGAGCAGTACTTC	CASSLASGFTEQYF
TRBJ2-1	TRBD2	TRBV7-8	-	TGTGCCAGCAGCTTACAAGTTAGGCCTAGCGGGGGGGCCTACAATGAGCAGTTCTTC	CASSLQVRPSGGAYNEQFF
TRBJ1-5	TRBD1	TRBV2	-	TGTGCCAGCAGTCCAGGACAGGGGTCTCAGCCCCAGCATTTT	CASSPGQGSQPQHF
TRBJ1-1	-	TRBV7-6	-	TGTGCCAGCAGCTTAGACTTCCAGGGAAGGAGCACTGAAGCTTTCTTT	CASSLDFQGRSTEAFF
TRBJ1-4	TRBD1	TRBV4-3	-	TGCGCCAGCAGCCAAAGACAGGGCAGTGGGGCTAATGAAAAACTGTTTTTT	CASSQRQGSGANEKLFF
TRBJ2-7	-	TRBV7-2	-	TGTGCCAGCAGCTTAGTTTCGGGCGCCCCTCCCTACGAGCAGTACTTC	CASSLVSGAPPYEQYF
TRBJ2-2	-	TRBV6-5	-	TGTGCCAGCGGAGGTAGCATCGCGAACACCGGGGAGCTGTTTTTT	CASGGSIANTGELFF
TRBJ1-5	-	TRBV27	-	TGTGCCAGCAGCCTCTCCTCCGACAGCCACAATCAGCCCCAGCATTTT	CASSLSSDSHNQPQHF
TRBJ2-5	TRBD1	TRBV27	-	TGTGCCAGCAGTTTGGACAGGGGGCTGGAGACCCAGTACTTC	CASSLDRGLETQYF
TRBJ1-2	-	TRBV5-1	-	TGCGCCAGCAGCTTGGAAGGCGCCTATGGCTACACCTTC	CASSLEGAYGYTF
TRBJ2-7	-	TRBV5-1	few	TGCGCCAGCAGCCCAGGGTGGGGTGCCGTCTACTTC	CASSPGWGAVYF
TRBJ2-1	TRBD2	TRBV7-2	once	TGTGCCAGCAGCTCGACTAGCGGGGGGGCCGGTGAGCAGTTCTTC	CASSSTSGGAGEQFF